Sequencing of this T cell receptor beta chain was carried out in a study of Ad26.COV2.S vaccination and SARS-CoV-2 variants. Across the whole study: Within the COV1001 Ad26.COV2.S trial arm, the donor was enrolled. The vaccine Ad26.COV2.S was put into the muscle once, or twice with 56 days between.

The data were produced by immunoSEQ multiplex PCR, yet TCRdb's version contains in-frame clones alone and is incomplete. The profile shows 350,000 to 500,000 clones, 90% of them singletons. A note on this clone: Antigen specificity is unknown.

Study conclusions and caveats: Estimates derived from TCR breadth and depth analyses may have underestimated total T cell responses.

The treatment: about 20 received Ad26.COV2.S at low or high dose, single or two shots; about 5 received placebo; per-sample allocation not given. Specimens were obtained on day 63 following the first vaccine or placebo injection. Donation came from an adult in Boston who was aged 18-55 years. Sample: peripheral blood, taken in a trial of Ad26.COV2.S vaccine versus placebo. The clonotype originates from a person between 18 and 65 years old who received the Ad26.COV2.S COVID-19 vaccine or a placebo.

For the CDR3, the DNA is TGTGCCAGCAGTGAAGGGGCGGGGGCCAACGTCCTGACTTTC. Its protein product is CASSEGAGANVLTF. The chain uses TRBV6-4 and TRBJ2-6; D is possibly TRBD1 (5 bases). V was pared by 3 bases and J by 4 bases, with 7 bases between. This CDR3 is built from 14 residues. CDR1 is MRHNA and CDR2 is SNTAGT in the germline V gene.